The 21 T cell receptor beta chains listed next were all sequenced from one sample in a study of T-cell reconstitution after alpha-beta-depleted transplantation in children. Unique molecular identifiers were used in preparing the TCRbeta library. TCRdb reprocessed the PCR reads with MiXCR, giving one entry per CDR3 protein. This sample yields approximately 210,000 distinct CDR3 sequences, of which about 15% are seen a single time; 43% belongs to the top ten. The source material was PBMCs, mostly from graft donor cells, sampled 360 days after TCRalphabeta/CD19-depleted stem cell transplant. These receptor sequences come from a male patient between 2 and 15 years old who had a stem cell transplant for acute lymphoblastic leukemia, so the T cells may come from the graft donor.

The chain carries TRBV2 and TRBJ2-7; D perhaps matches TRBD2 (5 bases). CDR3 size: 13 residues. The germline gives CDR1 SNHLY, CDR2 FYNNEI. Trimming stripped 6 bases from V and 4 bases from J, with 13 bases between. CDR3 sequence: CASSESPGYEQYF. CDR3 nucleotide sequence: TGTGCCAGCAGCGAAAGCCCGGGGTACGAGCAGTACTTC. The full variable domain, rest sourced from reference TRBV2 and TRBJ2-7, is EPEVTQTPSHQVTQMGQEVILRCVPISNHLYFYWYRQILGQKVEFLVSFYNNEISEKSEIFDDQFSVERPDGSNFTLKIRSTKLEDSAMYFCASSESPGYEQYFGPGTRLTVT.

The V and J genes are TRBV12-3 or TRBV12-4 and TRBJ1-5; D might be TRBD1 (5 bases). The V gene lost 4 bases and the J gene lost 7 bases, with 14 bases spanning the gap. The CDR3 is 14 residues long. In nucleotides, the CDR3 is TGTGCCAGCAGTTCGGGAGGGGCGAGACAGCCCCAGCATTTT. Translation: CASSSGGARQPQHF.

This clonotype was detected only a few times. This chain connects TRBV20-1 to TRBJ1-2; D unresolved. The V and J ends lost 4 bases and 3 bases respectively, with 6 bases between them. The germline CDR1 and CDR2 sequences are DFQATT and SNEGSKA (reference sequence). The CDR3 is made up of 11 amino acids. The CDR3 loop reads CSATTDYGYTF. CDR3 nucleotides: TGCAGTGCTACTACCGACTATGGCTACACCTTC.

The V call is TRBV29-1, the J call TRBJ2-5, with 13 bases that match TRBD2. The CDR3 covers 14 residues. Germline-derived CDR1 and CDR2 are SQVTM and ANQGSEA. With 6 bases clipped from V and 5 bases from J, the junction kept 6 bases outside the gene matches. The CDR3: CSVTSGRTSETQYF. CDR3 nucleotide sequence: TGCAGCGTGACTAGCGGGAGGACGTCGGAGACCCAGTACTTC.

This clonotype showed up just a few times. The chain joins TRBV27 to TRBJ2-7; D perhaps matches TRBD2 (7 bases). CDR1 is MNHEY and CDR2 is SMNVEV in the germline V gene (reference sequence). The CDR3 totals 15 residues. V lost 5 bases and J lost 2, with 16 bases in between. The CDR3 region is CASSPIQGGTYEQYF. The CDR3 nucleotides are TGTGCCAGCAGTCCAATACAGGGAGGGACCTACGAGCAGTACTTC.

This clonotype was detected only a few times. J is TRBJ2-1 and V is TRBV6-2 or TRBV6-3, with D perhaps given as TRBD1 or TRBD2 (5 bases each). Germline CDR1 and CDR2: MNHEY and SVGEGT. The V end was cut by 6 bases, the J end by 6 bases, with 12 bases between. The CDR3 runs 13 residues. The CDR3 loop is CASRPAGTNEQFF. CDR3 bases: TGTGCCAGCAGGCCGGCAGGGACCAATGAGCAGTTCTTC.

The gene calls are TRBV5-6 and TRBJ2-5; 8 bases are a match to TRBD2. Trimming took 2 bases from V and 2 from J; bases not matched to a gene: 8. Germline values: CDR1 SGHDT, CDR2 YYEEEE. CDR3 size: 16 residues. The CDR3 sequence: CASSFFDGGAQETQYF. The DNA for the CDR3 is TGTGCCAGCAGCTTCTTTGACGGGGGGGCTCAAGAGACCCAGTACTTC.

This clonotype was seen once. This chain links TRBV27 with TRBJ1-5, with 10 bases identical to TRBD1. With 6 bases clipped from V and 4 bases from J, the junction kept 6 bases outside the gene matches. The CDR3 covers 15 residues. The V gene's germline CDR1 is MNHEY and CDR2 SMNVEV (reference sequence). The CDR3 here is CASRPPGQGNQPQHF. The CDR3 bases are TGTGCCAGCAGACCTCCGGGACAGGGGAATCAGCCCCAGCATTTT.

This clonotype was found many times. The V gene is TRBV5-1, the J gene TRBJ2-2; D unclear. The CDR3 is 15 residues long. V gave up 2 bases and J gave up 5 bases, with 13 bases separating them. CDR1 SGHRS and CDR2 YFSETQ come from the germline V gene. CDR3 sequence: CASSFIPKETGELFF. The DNA for the CDR3 is TGCGCCAGCAGCTTTATCCCTAAGGAGACCGGGGAGCTGTTTTTT.

This clonotype came up many times. V gene TRBV12-3 or TRBV12-4 combines with J gene TRBJ1-1; no clear D. The CDR3 runs 13 residues. With 7 bases removed from V and 1 base from J, the gap between germline ends came to 10 bases. The CDR3: CASITPGNTEAFF. Here the CDR3 DNA reads TGTGCCAGCATTACCCCAGGGAACACTGAAGCTTTCTTT.

This chain joins TRBV5-1 and TRBJ1-5; 8 bases fit TRBD1. Trimming at V came to 0 bases and at J to 2 bases, leaving 4 bases not matched to a gene. The CDR3 has 16 amino acids. Germline V gene data show CDR1 as SGHRS and CDR2 as YFSETQ. CDR3 amino acids: CASSLGGTGRNQPQHF. CDR3 bases: TGCGCCAGCAGCTTGGGTGGGACAGGCCGCAATCAGCCCCAGCATTTT.

This clonotype was detected ten times or more. This chain uses TRBV7-2 with TRBJ2-7; no clear D gene. Germline CDR1 reads SGHTA; CDR2 reads FQGNSA. Trimming pared 0 bases from V and 6 bases from J, leaving 12 bases between. CDR3 length equals 14 residues. The DNA for the CDR3 is TGTGCCAGCAGCTTAGCCCCTGGATTTTTCGAGCAGTACTTC. This codes for CASSLAPGFFEQYF.

This clonotype was observed a handful of times. The rearrangement uses TRBV10-3 and TRBJ2-2; 11 bases line up with TRBD1. Germline loops: CDR1 ENHRY, CDR2 SYGVKD. Unmatched junction bases numbered 12, after V lost 0 bases and J lost 6 bases. The CDR3 spans 19 residues. The CDR3: CAISESPLRDRGAPGELFF. As DNA, the CDR3 is TGTGCCATCAGTGAGTCCCCGCTCCGGGACAGGGGGGCACCCGGGGAGCTGTTTTTT.

The rearrangement links TRBV7-2 to TRBJ2-5; no clear D. Trimming removed 4 bases from V and 7 bases from J, with 4 bases in between. Germline V gives CDR1 SGHTA, CDR2 FQGNSA. There are 10 residues in the CDR3. CDR3 sequence: CASSSGTQYF. CDR3 nucleotides: TGTGCCAGCAGCTCGGGGACCCAGTACTTC.

Only a few counts were recorded for this clonotype. The J gene is TRBJ2-3, the V gene TRBV11-2; TRBD1 matches at 7 bases. V was clipped by 5 bases and J by 2 bases; unmatched bases: 10. This CDR3 is 16 amino acids long. Germline V gene sequence: CDR1 SGHAT, CDR2 FQNNGV. CDR3 residues: CASSVTGTTPTDTQYF. CDR3 coding DNA: TGTGCCAGCAGCGTGACAGGGACGACCCCCACAGATACGCAGTATTTT.

This chain joins TRBV5-1 and TRBJ2-1, with D perhaps given as TRBD1 or TRBD2 (5 bases each). In germline, CDR1 is SGHRS, CDR2 YFSETQ. This CDR3 is built from 14 residues. V lost 4 bases to trimming and J lost 5 bases, with 13 bases between them. As DNA, the CDR3 is TGCGCCAGCAGCCGGGACGGGCCGCACAATGAGCAGTTCTTC. It specifies CASSRDGPHNEQFF.

This clonotype was recorded at least ten times. The chain is built from TRBV12-3 or TRBV12-4 and TRBJ2-5; D unclear. This CDR3 has 15 amino acids. V lost 1 base to trimming and J lost 5 bases, with 14 bases between them. CDR3 bases: TGTGCCAGCAGTTTAGTTCCCGGAGTTGGGGAGACCCAGTACTTC. The encoded protein is CASSLVPGVGETQYF.

In its sample, this clonotype was seen a few times. This chain joins TRBV7-2 and TRBJ2-4, with 7 bases identical to TRBD1. CDR3 length equals 15 residues. In germline, CDR1 is SGHTA, CDR2 FQGNSA. The V segment lost 3 bases and the J segment 4 bases; nucleotides outside the gene matches: 6. The CDR3 nucleotides are TGTGCCAGCAGCTTCGGACAGGTCGGGAAAAACATTCAGTACTTC. Its protein product is CASSFGQVGKNIQYF.

This clonotype occurred a few times. The J gene is TRBJ2-1, the V gene TRBV6-2 or TRBV6-3, with D possibly matching TRBD2 (5 bases). Germline-derived CDR1 and CDR2 are MNHEY and SVGEGT. V was clipped by 5 bases and J by 2 bases, with 13 bases between them. The CDR3 is 15 amino acids. CDR3: CASSPSSGPYNEQFF. The CDR3 nucleotides read TGTGCCAGCAGTCCCTCCAGCGGACCCTACAATGAGCAGTTCTTC.

CDR3 DNA: TGTGCCAGCAGCGTAGGACGGAATTCCTACGAGCAGTACTTC. Amino acids: CASSVGRNSYEQYF. The chain has TRBV9 and TRBJ2-7; D ambiguous. V dropped 0 bases and J dropped 1 base, with 8 bases sitting between them. The CDR3 runs to 14 residues. The V gene's germline CDR1 is SGDLS and CDR2 YYNGEE. The full variable domain, its missing parts supplied by reference TRBV9 and TRBJ2-7, is DSGVTQTPKHLITATGQRVTLRCSPRSGDLSVYWYQQSLDQGLQFLIQYYNGEERAKGNILERFSAQQFPDLHSELNLSSLELGDSALYFCASSVGRNSYEQYFGPGTRLTVT.

This clonotype was detected a few times. The chain couples TRBV7-2 to TRBJ2-2; perhaps TRBD1 as D (6 bases). The germline CDR1 and CDR2 sequences are SGHTA and FQGNSA. Trimming removed 6 bases at V and 2 bases at J, with 16 bases between. CDR3 size: 16 residues. The CDR3 protein is CASRPTGLENTGELFF. The DNA for the CDR3 is TGTGCCAGCAGGCCGACAGGTCTTGAAAACACCGGGGAGCTGTTTTTT. Full variable domain (missing parts from reference TRBV7-2 and TRBJ2-2): GAGVSQSPSNKVTEKGKDVELRCDPISGHTALYWYRQSLGQGLEFLIYFQGNSAPDKSGLPSDRFSAERTGGSVSTLTIQRTQQEDSAVYLCASRPTGLENTGELFFGEGSRLTVL.